The sequence of this T cell receptor beta chain was determined in a study of shared clonotypes between healthy human individuals. Assay used: immunoSEQ multiplex PCR; TCRdb lists only in-frame clones, some missing. The sample includes hundreds of thousands of clones, about 80% of them seen just once. Into CD45RA+ naive and CD45RA-negative memory subsets, the CD4+ cells were split. Looked up from germline, CDR1 is SGHAT and CDR2 is FQNNGV. The CDR3 contains 14 residues. The V gene end was trimmed by 0 bases and the J gene end by 9 bases; junction bases not matched to a gene: 4. The sequenced sample consisted of memory CD4+ T cells sorted from blood. The sample's subset: CD45RA-negative fraction. The J gene is TRBJ2-4, the V gene TRBV11-2, with TRBD2 matching over 8 bases. This clonotype was sampled from a woman in her twenties or thirties in good health. CDR3 loop: CASSLDSGKAIQYF. Here the CDR3 DNA reads TGTGCCAGCAGCTTAGATAGCGGGAAAGCCATTCAGTACTTC.